This T cell receptor (beta chain) derives from a study of glioma-infiltrating T cells. Findings and caveats of the study: Non-neoplastic patients had below-expected tissue-blood divergence, while all gliomas exceeded expectation.

This clonotype occurred a few times. Its antigen is still unknown. Amplification of TCR alpha and beta CDR3 regions from RNA used iRepertoire nested multiplex PCR. Tissue mRNA or PBMC total RNA, 100-400 ng, went into one-step reverse transcription and amplification. TCRdb called the multiplex PCR reads again in MiXCR, with one record for every CDR3 protein. The sample holds roughly 130,000 distinct CDR3 sequences, 20% to 25% seen once. CDR1 and CDR2 (germline): MNHNY, SVGAGI (reference sequence). CDR3 size: 17 residues. Deletions cut 1 base from V and 0 bases from J, with 13 bases between. The specimen sequenced was glioma tissue, nonneoplastic brain tissue, or PBMCs (not recorded which). The chain is built from TRBV6-6 and TRBJ1-5, with a tentative D call TRBD1 (5 bases). The receptor comes from a human donor with low-grade glioma or glioblastoma, undergoing nonglioma brain surgery, or in good health (not recorded which). The CDR3 loop is CASSYWGSFYSNQPQHF. CDR3 in DNA: TGTGCCAGCAGTTACTGGGGCAGTTTTTATAGCAATCAGCCCCAGCATTTT.